The 7 T cell receptor beta chains listed next were all sequenced from one sample in a study of T-cell memory formation after mild COVID-19. MiXCR, run by TCRdb on the 5' RACE reads, gives a single entry per CDR3 protein. Of over 95,000 distinct CDR3 sequences listed, about a fifth were seen once; the top ten hold approximately 41%. What was sequenced was PBMCs or a T cell subset sorted from them (not recorded which). These receptors were taken from a man between 18 and 35 years old who had mild COVID-19 (a few samples of this study predate the infection). Cell type and time point are not known.

V gene TRBV4-1 combines with J gene TRBJ2-1; D is undetermined. The CDR3 totals 12 residues. Germline V gives CDR1 MGHRA, CDR2 YSYEKL. V gave up 8 bases and J gave up 8 bases, with 13 bases separating them. CDR3 sequence: CASSWRLDEQFF. CDR3 DNA sequence: TGCGCCAGCTCGTGGCGGCTGGATGAGCAGTTCTTC.

This clonotype showed up just a few times. J is TRBJ2-4 and V is TRBV12-3 or TRBV12-4; tentatively, D is TRBD2 (6 bases). The ends were cut back, 2 bases at V and 0 bases at J, with 17 bases in the middle. The CDR3 is 18 amino acids. Here the CDR3 DNA reads TGTGCCAGCAGTTTAATAGTCGGGAGTTCACTAGCCAAAAACATTCAGTACTTC. Residues: CASSLIVGSSLAKNIQYF.

This clonotype was recorded a few times. The V call is TRBV6-6, the J call TRBJ1-2; the D gene is possibly TRBD1 (6 bases). Between the trimmed V and J ends, which lost 4 bases and 7 bases, there was a span of 13 bases. The germline CDR1 and CDR2 sequences are MNHNY and SVGAGI (reference sequence). The CDR3 length is 13 residues. CDR3 region: CASSLLQGTGYTF. The CDR3 DNA reads TGTGCCAGCAGTTTACTCCAGGGGACTGGCTACACCTTC.

The V gene is TRBV5-1, the J gene TRBJ1-2; no reliable D call. The CDR3 length is 12 residues. The germline V gene has CDR1 SGHRS and CDR2 YFSETQ. V lost 0 bases, J lost 7 bases, and 7 bases lay in between. CDR3 nucleotide sequence: TGCGCCAGCAGCTTGGGGTACATTGGCTACACCTTC. Translating gives CASSLGYIGYTF.

The chain couples TRBV27 to TRBJ2-1, with 10 bases identical to TRBD2. Looked up from germline, CDR1 is MNHEY and CDR2 is SMNVEV (reference sequence). Trimming cost V 6 bases and J 6 bases; bases outside gene matches: 8. The CDR3 loop spans 15 amino acids. The CDR3 sequence is CASSKARTSGNEQFF. The CDR3, as DNA: TGTGCCAGCAGCAAAGCAAGGACTAGCGGCAATGAGCAGTTCTTC.

This clonotype was detected ten times or more. The chain carries TRBV7-2 and TRBJ2-1; 9 bases line up with TRBD2. J was trimmed by 5 bases and V by 5 bases; bases with no gene match: 7. This CDR3 region has 15 residues. Germline V gene lookup returns CDR1 SGHTA and CDR2 FQGNSA. CDR3 nucleotide sequence: TGTGCCAGCAGCGTTAGCGGGGGAGCGAACAATGAGCAGTTCTTC. Its translation is CASSVSGGANNEQFF.

The chain has TRBV12-3 or TRBV12-4 and TRBJ2-1; 9 bases line up with TRBD2. Trimming took 3 bases from V and 7 from J; bases not matched to a gene: 13. CDR3 length equals 17 residues. Written as DNA, the CDR3 is TGTGCCAGCAGTTTCGGAGTGGAGCGGGGGGCCGCAAATGAGCAGTTCTTC. It yields the protein CASSFGVERGAANEQFF.